Listed below are T cell receptor beta chains from one sample, sequenced in a study of shared clonotypes between healthy human individuals. TCRdb's table, derived via immunoSEQ multiplex PCR, lists solely in-frame clones and lacks some. Altogether some 2,100,000 clones are present, about 94% being singletons, with the ten largest covering around 0.13%. Sequenced: naive CD4+ T cells sorted from blood. The receptors were gathered from a man between 18 and 35 years old in good health. CDR3s include the opening cysteine and the closing phenylalanine or tryptophan. Each record gives: J gene, D gene, V gene, CDR3 DNA, CDR3 protein. The D gene is left open where the match is weak.

J: TRBJ2-3
D: TRBD1
V: TRBV7-9
DNA: TGTGCCAGCAGCGCATTTAGGACAGGGTCCTCAGATACGCAGTATTTT
CDR3: CASSAFRTGSSDTQYF

J: TRBJ1-2
D: -
V: TRBV6-5
DNA: TGTGCCAGCAGTTACTCGCCGATCCCAGGCAGGAATGGCTACACCTTC
CDR3: CASSYSPIPGRNGYTF

J: TRBJ2-7
D: TRBD2
V: TRBV10-2
DNA: TGCGCCAGCAGTGATTATTGGGGACTAGCGGGAGGGCCAGGCGAGCAGTACTTC
CDR3: CASSDYWGLAGGPGEQYF

J: TRBJ2-7
D: -
V: TRBV5-1
DNA: TGCGCCAGCAGCTTGGAGGCATATAATGCCTACGAGCAGTACTTC
CDR3: CASSLEAYNAYEQYF

J: TRBJ1-6
D: -
V: TRBV30
DNA: TGTGCCTGGAGTGGGGCAGGGGCGTTTCCCCTCCACTTT
CDR3: CAWSGAGAFPLHF

J: TRBJ2-5
D: -
V: TRBV5-1
DNA: TGCGCCAGCAGCTTGGTGGCAGAAGGGTGGGAGACCCAGTACTTC
CDR3: CASSLVAEGWETQYF

J: TRBJ1-2
D: -
V: TRBV18
DNA: TGTGCCAGCTCCGTCGGGGTAGCGGCGGACTATGGCTACACCTTC
CDR3: CASSVGVAADYGYTF

J: TRBJ1-2
D: TRBD1
V: TRBV7-3
DNA: TGTGCCAGCAGCTTAAAGATGACAGGGGACAATGGCTACACCTTC
CDR3: CASSLKMTGDNGYTF

J: TRBJ1-6
D: -
V: TRBV6-5
DNA: TGTGCCAGCAGTCTCTATGGGGTCAATTCACCCCTCCACTTT
CDR3: CASSLYGVNSPLHF

J: TRBJ2-7
D: TRBD1
V: TRBV2
DNA: TGTGCCAGCAGTTCCCCGGGACAGGGGACATACGAGCAGTACTTC
CDR3: CASSSPGQGTYEQYF